This T cell receptor (beta chain) came from a study of blood T cell repertoires in COVID-19. There are 15 residues in the CDR3. V shed 5 bases and J shed 3 bases, with 17 bases lying between them. Germline CDR1 and CDR2: MNHNY and SVGAGI (reference sequence). Per the authors' pipeline: Estimation of nucleated cell counts relied on the amplification of reference gene primers. This table comes from immunoSEQ multiplex PCR, and its TCRdb copy is limited to in-frame clones, with some not included. The V and J calls and clone size come from that table; D and trimming were worked out from the DNA. The table includes about 140,000 clones, about 88% detected once.

This sequence joins TRBV6-6 and TRBJ2-7, with a weak D call TRBD1 (6 bases). The origin of this receptor is a middle-aged man with active or convalescent COVID-19. The sequencing input was peripheral blood. Written as DNA, the CDR3 is TGTGCCAGCAGTGGAGCAAAGACAGGATTCTACGAGCAGTACTTC. It is translated as CASSGAKTGFYEQYF.